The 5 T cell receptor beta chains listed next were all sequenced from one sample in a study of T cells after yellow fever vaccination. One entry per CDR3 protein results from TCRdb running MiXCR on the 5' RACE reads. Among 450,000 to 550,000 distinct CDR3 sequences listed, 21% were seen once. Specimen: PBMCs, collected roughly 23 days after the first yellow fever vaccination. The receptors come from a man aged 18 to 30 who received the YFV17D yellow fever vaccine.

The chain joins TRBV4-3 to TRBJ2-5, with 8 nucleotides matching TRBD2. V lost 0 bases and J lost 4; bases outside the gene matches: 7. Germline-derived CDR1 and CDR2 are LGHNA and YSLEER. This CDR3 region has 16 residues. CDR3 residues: CASSQDGGGTAETQYF. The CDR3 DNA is TGCGCCAGCAGCCAAGATGGCGGGGGGACCGCAGAGACCCAGTACTTC.

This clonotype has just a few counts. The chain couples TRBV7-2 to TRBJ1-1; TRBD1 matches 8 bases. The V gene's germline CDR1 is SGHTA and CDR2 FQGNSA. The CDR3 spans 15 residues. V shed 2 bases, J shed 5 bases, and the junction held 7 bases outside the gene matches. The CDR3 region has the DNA TGTGCCAGCAGCTTACCGCAGGGGGCCGGAACTGAAGCTTTCTTT. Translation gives CASSLPQGAGTEAFF.

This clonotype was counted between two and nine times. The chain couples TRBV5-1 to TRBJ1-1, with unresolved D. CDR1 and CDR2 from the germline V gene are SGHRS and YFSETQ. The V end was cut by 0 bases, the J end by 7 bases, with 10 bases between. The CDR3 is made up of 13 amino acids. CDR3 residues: CASSLADGREAFF. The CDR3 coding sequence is TGCGCCAGCAGCTTGGCCGACGGACGTGAAGCTTTCTTT. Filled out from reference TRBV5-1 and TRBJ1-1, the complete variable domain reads KAGVTQTPRYLIKTRGQQVTLSCSPISGHRSVSWYQQTPGQGLQFLFEYFSETQRNKGNFPGRFSGRQFSNSRSEMNVSTLELGDSALYLCASSLADGREAFFGQGTRLTVV.

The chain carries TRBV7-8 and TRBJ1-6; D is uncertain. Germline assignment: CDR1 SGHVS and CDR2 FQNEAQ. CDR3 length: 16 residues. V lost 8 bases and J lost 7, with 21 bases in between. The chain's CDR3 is CASAPGAGTRNSPLHF. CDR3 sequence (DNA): TGTGCCAGCGCGCCAGGAGCAGGAACGCGAAATTCACCCCTCCACTTT.

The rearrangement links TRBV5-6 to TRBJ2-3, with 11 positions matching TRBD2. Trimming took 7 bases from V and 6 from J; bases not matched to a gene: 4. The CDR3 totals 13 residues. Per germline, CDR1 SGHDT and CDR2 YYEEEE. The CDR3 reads CASFSGGADTQYF. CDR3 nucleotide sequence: TGTGCCAGCTTTAGCGGGGGGGCTGATACGCAGTATTTT.